This is a list of T cell receptor beta chains from one sample in a study of T cell responses to AZD1222 COVID-19 vaccine. Clones were read by immunoSEQ multiplex PCR, and TCRdb kept only the in-frame ones, dropping some. The sample lists fewer than 150,000 clones, roughly 85% seen once, with 7.5% to 8% in the top ten. Sequencing was performed on peripheral blood, taken on day 0 of AZD1222 vaccination. The receptor set was obtained from an adult in good health. CDR3s include the opening cysteine and the closing phenylalanine or tryptophan. Each record gives: CDR3 DNA, CDR3 protein, CDR3 length, V gene, D gene, clone size, J gene. A D gene is named only where the DNA matches it firmly. Clone size is shown for a subset of rows, as once, few, many or a class of expanded clone.

DNA: TGTGCCAGCAGCGTCATAGCGGGGAACACCGGGGAGCTGTTTTTT
CDR3: CASSVIAGNTGELFF
length: 15
V: TRBV11-2
D: TRBD2
size: NA
J: TRBJ2-2

DNA: TGTGCAACGGGGAACTATGGCTACACCTTC
CDR3: CATGNYGYTF
length: 10
V: TRBV28
D: NA
size: NA
J: TRBJ1-2

DNA: TGTGCCAGCAGCGTCACGCGGAGATACGAGCAGTACTTC
CDR3: CASSVTRRYEQYF
length: 13
V: TRBV7-8
D: NA
size: NA
J: TRBJ2-7

DNA: TGTGCCAGCAGCTTACAGGGATTATCCCAAGAGACCCAGTACTTC
CDR3: CASSLQGLSQETQYF
length: 15
V: TRBV7-3
D: NA
size: NA
J: TRBJ2-5

DNA: TGTGCCAGTAGTCCTACAGGGGATGAAAAACTGTTTTTT
CDR3: CASSPTGDEKLFF
length: 13
V: TRBV19
D: TRBD1
size: NA
J: TRBJ1-4

DNA: TGCGCCAGCAGTGAGTCTACAGGGAAAGCTTTCTTT
CDR3: CASSESTGKAFF
length: 12
V: TRBV10-1
D: NA
size: NA
J: TRBJ1-1

DNA: TGTGCCAGCAGTTTTGGGGCGACAGGGGTTCGCGAGCAGTACTTC
CDR3: CASSFGATGVREQYF
length: 15
V: TRBV28
D: TRBD1
size: NA
J: TRBJ2-7

DNA: TGTGCCAGTAGTAATGGTGGGGCAGGGGGTCTGCAAGAGACCCAGTACTTC
CDR3: CASSNGGAGGLQETQYF
length: 17
V: TRBV19
D: TRBD1
size: NA
J: TRBJ2-5

DNA: TGTGCCAGCAGTAACAGGGGGAACACTGAAGCTTTCTTT
CDR3: CASSNRGNTEAFF
length: 13
V: TRBV2
D: TRBD1
size: NA
J: TRBJ1-1

DNA: TGTGCCAGCAGTTTTGCGGGACCCAAAGCCGGGGAGCTGTTTTTT
CDR3: CASSFAGPKAGELFF
length: 15
V: TRBV28
D: NA
size: NA
J: TRBJ2-2

DNA: TGTGCCAGCGAACAGGGCAATAATTCACCCCTCCACTTT
CDR3: CASEQGNNSPLHF
length: 13
V: TRBV7-9
D: NA
size: NA
J: TRBJ1-6

DNA: TGTGCCAGCAGCACACAGGGGGCAGCTAATGAAAAACTGTTTTTT
CDR3: CASSTQGAANEKLFF
length: 15
V: TRBV7-2
D: TRBD1
size: NA
J: TRBJ1-4

DNA: TGTGCCAGCAGCGTAGGAGACAGGGCTGGAAACACCATATATTTT
CDR3: CASSVGDRAGNTIYF
length: 15
V: TRBV9
D: TRBD1
size: NA
J: TRBJ1-3

DNA: TGTGCCAGCAGCCCAATACAGGGACTTCGGAATTCACCCCTCCACTTT
CDR3: CASSPIQGLRNSPLHF
length: 16
V: TRBV5-5
D: NA
size: NA
J: TRBJ1-6

DNA: TGTGCCAGCAGTCCGGGACAGGGGGCGTGGAATGAGCAGTTCTTC
CDR3: CASSPGQGAWNEQFF
length: 15
V: TRBV2
D: TRBD1
size: NA
J: TRBJ2-1

DNA: TGTGCCAGCAGCTTGGGGCGGGGGACAGGAAGATCACCCCTCCACTTT
CDR3: CASSLGRGTGRSPLHF
length: 16
V: TRBV11-2
D: TRBD1
size: NA
J: TRBJ1-6

DNA: TGTGCTAGCAGCTTAGCTTTCGGGCAGGGGCCGGACAATGAGCAGTTCTTC
CDR3: CASSLAFGQGPDNEQFF
length: 17
V: TRBV7-7
D: NA
size: NA
J: TRBJ2-1

DNA: TGCAGTGCTAGTGGGACTCCGCACTCCTACAATGAGCAGTTCTTC
CDR3: CSASGTPHSYNEQFF
length: 15
V: TRBV20-1
D: NA
size: once
J: TRBJ2-1

DNA: TGTGCCAGCAGTCAACGGGGGACAGGTGACAATGAGCAGTTCTTC
CDR3: CASSQRGTGDNEQFF
length: 15
V: TRBV6-6
D: TRBD1
size: NA
J: TRBJ2-1

DNA: TGTGCCAGCGAGCCAGGGGCTTCGCTCTACAATGAGCAGTTCTTC
CDR3: CASEPGASLYNEQFF
length: 15
V: TRBV6-5
D: NA
size: few
J: TRBJ2-1

DNA: TGTGCCAGCAGTTACTCAAGCGGGGAGCAGTACTTC
CDR3: CASSYSSGEQYF
length: 12
V: TRBV6-2/TRBV6-3
D: NA
size: NA
J: TRBJ2-7

DNA: TGTGCCACTGGGACTAGCGGGGGCCAAGAGACCCAGTACTTC
CDR3: CATGTSGGQETQYF
length: 14
V: TRBV10-3
D: TRBD2
size: NA
J: TRBJ2-5

DNA: TGTGCTAGTGGCCAAGACACCTCTAACTATGGCTACACCTTC
CDR3: CASGQDTSNYGYTF
length: 14
V: TRBV12-5
D: NA
size: NA
J: TRBJ1-2

DNA: TGTGCCAGCAGCTTCGACAGGGAAGAGACCCAGTACTTC
CDR3: CASSFDREETQYF
length: 13
V: TRBV11-2
D: TRBD1
size: NA
J: TRBJ2-5

DNA: TGCGCCAGCAGCCATGGGGACAGGGGAAAAGGCTACACCTTC
CDR3: CASSHGDRGKGYTF
length: 14
V: TRBV4-1
D: TRBD1
size: NA
J: TRBJ1-2

DNA: TGTGCCAGCAGCTTTGGGGGAGATACGCAGTATTTT
CDR3: CASSFGGDTQYF
length: 12
V: TRBV7-2
D: NA
size: NA
J: TRBJ2-3

DNA: TGCAGCGCACAGGGGGACTATGGCTACACCTTC
CDR3: CSAQGDYGYTF
length: 11
V: TRBV29-1
D: TRBD1
size: NA
J: TRBJ1-2